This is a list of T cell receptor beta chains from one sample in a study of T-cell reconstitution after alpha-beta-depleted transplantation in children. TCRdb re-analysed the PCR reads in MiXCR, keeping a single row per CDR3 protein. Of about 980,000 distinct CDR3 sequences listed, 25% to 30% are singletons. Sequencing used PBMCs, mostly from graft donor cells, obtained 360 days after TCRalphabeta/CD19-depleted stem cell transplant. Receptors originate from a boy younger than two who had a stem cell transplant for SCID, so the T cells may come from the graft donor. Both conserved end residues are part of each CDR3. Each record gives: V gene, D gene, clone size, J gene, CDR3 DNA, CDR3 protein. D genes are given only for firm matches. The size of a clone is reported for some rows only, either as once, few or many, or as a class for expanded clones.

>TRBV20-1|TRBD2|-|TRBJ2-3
TGCAGTGCTAGGACTAGCGGTGATACGCAGTATTTT
CSARTSGDTQYF
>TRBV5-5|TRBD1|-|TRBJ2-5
TGTGCCAGCAGCTTGGTCTCTACGGTCAGGGGGGAGACCCAGTACTTC
CASSLVSTVRGETQYF
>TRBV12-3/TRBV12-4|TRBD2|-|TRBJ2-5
TGTGCCAGCACCCGGGGCGTGGCGGGGGTTGAGACCCAGTACTTC
CASTRGVAGVETQYF
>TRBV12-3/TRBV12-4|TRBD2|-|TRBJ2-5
TGTGCCAGCAGTCGGACTAGGCCGGAGACCCAGTACTTC
CASSRTRPETQYF
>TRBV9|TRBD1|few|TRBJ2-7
TGTGCCAGCAGCGTAGGTTTGTACGAGGGGGACAGGAGGAACGAGCAGTACTTC
CASSVGLYEGDRRNEQYF
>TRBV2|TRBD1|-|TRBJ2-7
TGTGCCAGCAGCTTCGACAGGGGAAGGTACGAGCAGTACTTC
CASSFDRGRYEQYF
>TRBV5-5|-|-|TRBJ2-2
TGTGCCAGCAGTTATTGGACAGTTAACACCGGGGTGCTGTTTTTT
CASSYWTVNTGVLFF
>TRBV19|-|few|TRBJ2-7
TGTGCCAGTAGTGGGGGGCCAGGGGTCTACGAGCAGTACTTC
CASSGGPGVYEQYF
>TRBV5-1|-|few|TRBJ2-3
TGCGCCAGCAGCTTGGCCGACGGGGCAGATACGCAGTATTTT
CASSLADGADTQYF
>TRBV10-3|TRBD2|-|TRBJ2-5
TGTGCCATCAGTCGACTAGCGGCGCAAGAGACCCAGTACTTC
CAISRLAAQETQYF
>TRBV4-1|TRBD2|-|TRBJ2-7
TGCGCCAGCAGCCCGACTAGCGGGGGCTCCTACGAGCAGTACTTC
CASSPTSGGSYEQYF
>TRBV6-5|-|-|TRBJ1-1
TGTGCCAGCAGTTACTGGGGAAAGAACACTGAAGCTTTCTTT
CASSYWGKNTEAFF
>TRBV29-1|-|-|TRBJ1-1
TGCAGCGTTGAAGATGGGGTGGCTAGGACAGCCTCTGAAGCTTTCTTT
CSVEDGVARTASEAFF
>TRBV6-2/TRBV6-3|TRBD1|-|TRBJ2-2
TGTGCCAGCAGGCGACAGGGATGGACCGGGGAGCTGTTTTTT
CASRRQGWTGELFF
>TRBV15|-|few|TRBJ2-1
TGTGCCACCAGCATTGGCCCGGGTCGCTCCTACAATGAGCAGTTCTTC
CATSIGPGRSYNEQFF
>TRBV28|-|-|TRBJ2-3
TGTGCCAGCAGTTTTCGTGGGACTTGGGATACGCAGTATTTT
CASSFRGTWDTQYF
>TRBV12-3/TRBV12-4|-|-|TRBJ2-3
TGTGCCAGCGCACGGAGCACAGATACGCAGTATTTT
CASARSTDTQYF
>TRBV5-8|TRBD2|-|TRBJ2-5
TGTGCCAGCAGCTTGCACAATGTAACTAGCGGGGAAGAGACCCAGTACTTC
CASSLHNVTSGEETQYF
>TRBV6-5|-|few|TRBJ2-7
TGTGCCAGCAGTTACGGAGGAACCCGCGACTACGAGCAGTACTTC
CASSYGGTRDYEQYF
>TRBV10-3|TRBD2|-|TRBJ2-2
TGTGCCATCAGTCGCCACTCTTCCAGACTAGCGGGTAACACCGGGGAGCTGTTTTTT
CAISRHSSRLAGNTGELFF